These T cell receptor beta chains were read from a single sample in a study of blood T cell repertoires in COVID-19. The assay was immunoSEQ multiplex PCR, and TCRdb's table has in-frame clones only and misses some. The table has about 200,000 clones, 82% seen once. The specimen was peripheral blood. These receptors were taken from a woman older than 75 with COVID-19, enrolled during active disease. Each CDR3 is given with its conserved first and last residue. The D gene is left open where the match is weak. Rows give clone size only sometimes, using once, few, many, or a class for an expanded clone.

d_gene: .
v_gene: TRBV3-1/TRBV3-2
j_gene: TRBJ2-3
abundance: .
CDR3aa: CASSYITDTQYF
CDR3nt: TGTGCCAGCAGTTACATCACAGATACGCAGTATTTT

d_gene: TRBD2
v_gene: TRBV30
j_gene: TRBJ2-7
abundance: .
CDR3aa: CAASWVSSGLGEQYF
CDR3nt: TGTGCCGCATCCTGGGTCTCTAGCGGGCTTGGGGAGCAGTACTTC

d_gene: TRBD1
v_gene: TRBV7-9
j_gene: TRBJ1-1
abundance: once
CDR3aa: CASSPDRAYVNTEAFF
CDR3nt: TGTGCCAGCAGCCCGGACAGGGCTTACGTGAACACTGAAGCTTTCTTT

d_gene: TRBD1
v_gene: TRBV5-6
j_gene: TRBJ2-1
abundance: .
CDR3aa: CASSWGQGTNYNEQFF
CDR3nt: TGTGCCAGCAGCTGGGGACAGGGGACCAACTACAATGAGCAGTTCTTC

d_gene: TRBD1
v_gene: TRBV18
j_gene: TRBJ1-1
abundance: .
CDR3aa: CASSSGTAEAFF
CDR3nt: TGTGCCAGCTCCTCGGGGACAGCCGAAGCTTTCTTT

d_gene: TRBD1
v_gene: TRBV28
j_gene: TRBJ1-2
abundance: .
CDR3aa: CASNTGDNYGYTF
CDR3nt: TGTGCCAGCAATACAGGGGACAACTATGGCTACACCTTC

d_gene: TRBD1
v_gene: TRBV11-1
j_gene: TRBJ1-1
abundance: .
CDR3aa: CASSLDDRGTEAFF
CDR3nt: TGTGCCAGCAGCTTAGATGACAGGGGCACTGAAGCTTTCTTT

d_gene: TRBD1
v_gene: TRBV6-5
j_gene: TRBJ2-5
abundance: .
CDR3aa: CASSPDRDRGETQYF
CDR3nt: TGTGCCAGCAGTCCTGACCGGGACAGGGGAGAGACCCAGTACTTC

d_gene: .
v_gene: TRBV10-3
j_gene: TRBJ2-1
abundance: .
CDR3aa: CAISEGGEQFF
CDR3nt: TGTGCCATCAGTGAAGGGGGTGAGCAGTTCTTC

d_gene: .
v_gene: TRBV24-1
j_gene: TRBJ1-5
abundance: few
CDR3aa: CATAGAAGNSNQPQHF
CDR3nt: TGTGCCACTGCGGGGGCCGCAGGGAATAGCAATCAGCCCCAGCATTTT

d_gene: TRBD1
v_gene: TRBV5-1
j_gene: TRBJ2-5
abundance: .
CDR3aa: CASTQGTGGYLETQYF
CDR3nt: TGCGCCAGCACCCAGGGCACAGGGGGGTACTTAGAGACCCAGTACTTC

d_gene: TRBD1
v_gene: TRBV30
j_gene: TRBJ1-4
abundance: .
CDR3aa: CAWSRTGVGKLFF
CDR3nt: TGTGCCTGGAGTCGGACAGGGGTAGGAAAACTGTTTTTT

d_gene: .
v_gene: TRBV6-5
j_gene: TRBJ1-4
abundance: .
CDR3aa: CASTSGGGWQEKLFF
CDR3nt: TGTGCCAGCACCTCAGGTGGGGGGTGGCAAGAAAAACTGTTTTTT

d_gene: TRBD1
v_gene: TRBV28
j_gene: TRBJ1-2
abundance: once
CDR3aa: CASSFLHGQGYGYTF
CDR3nt: TGTGCCAGCAGTTTCTTACATGGACAGGGCTATGGCTACACCTTC

d_gene: TRBD2
v_gene: TRBV7-2
j_gene: TRBJ2-3
abundance: .
CDR3aa: CASSRSGGSSTDTQYF
CDR3nt: TGTGCCAGCAGCCGTAGCGGGGGGTCTAGCACAGATACGCAGTATTTT

d_gene: TRBD1
v_gene: TRBV6-5
j_gene: TRBJ1-1
abundance: .
CDR3aa: CASSYSSRGLTEAFF
CDR3nt: TGTGCCAGCAGTTACTCTTCCAGGGGGCTGACTGAAGCTTTCTTT

d_gene: TRBD1
v_gene: TRBV13
j_gene: TRBJ1-1
abundance: .
CDR3aa: CASSHNTGENTEAFF
CDR3nt: TGTGCCAGCAGCCACAATACAGGGGAAAACACTGAAGCTTTCTTT

d_gene: TRBD1
v_gene: TRBV7-2
j_gene: TRBJ1-1
abundance: .
CDR3aa: CASSPQGALGAFF
CDR3nt: TGTGCCAGCAGCCCACAGGGGGCCCTCGGAGCTTTCTTT

d_gene: TRBD1
v_gene: TRBV3-1/TRBV3-2
j_gene: TRBJ2-7
abundance: .
CDR3aa: CASSHDRGQYEQYF
CDR3nt: TGTGCCAGCAGCCACGACAGGGGGCAGTACGAGCAGTACTTC

d_gene: .
v_gene: TRBV7-2
j_gene: TRBJ1-6
abundance: .
CDR3aa: CASSLTLTNSPLHF
CDR3nt: TGTGCCAGCAGCCTCACCCTTACAAATTCACCCCTCCACTTT

d_gene: .
v_gene: TRBV2
j_gene: TRBJ1-1
abundance: few
CDR3aa: CASSEHENTEAFF
CDR3nt: TGTGCCAGTTCCGAACACGAGAACACTGAAGCTTTCTTT

d_gene: TRBD1
v_gene: TRBV24-1
j_gene: TRBJ1-2
abundance: .
CDR3aa: CATSDLSGGVYGYTF
CDR3nt: TGTGCCACCAGTGATTTGTCAGGGGGCGTCTATGGCTACACCTTC

d_gene: TRBD2
v_gene: TRBV2
j_gene: TRBJ2-3
abundance: .
CDR3aa: CASRRERGASTDTQYF
CDR3nt: TGTGCCAGCAGGAGGGAGCGGGGGGCCTCCACAGATACGCAGTATTTT

d_gene: .
v_gene: TRBV24-1
j_gene: TRBJ2-6
abundance: .
CDR3aa: CATSDSRSGANVLTF
CDR3nt: TGTGCCACCAGTGATTCGCGCTCTGGGGCCAACGTCCTGACTTTC

d_gene: TRBD1
v_gene: TRBV7-2
j_gene: TRBJ2-3
abundance: few
CDR3aa: CASSFRFRGRVGTDTQYF
CDR3nt: TGTGCCAGCAGCTTTAGGTTCAGGGGGCGCGTCGGCACAGATACGCAGTATTTT

d_gene: TRBD1
v_gene: TRBV6-5
j_gene: TRBJ1-4
abundance: .
CDR3aa: CASRRGQQGEKLFF
CDR3nt: TGTGCCAGCAGGCGGGGACAGCAGGGTGAAAAACTGTTTTTT

d_gene: .
v_gene: TRBV2
j_gene: TRBJ1-1
abundance: .
CDR3aa: CASSVMNTEAFF
CDR3nt: TGTGCCAGCAGTGTCATGAACACTGAAGCTTTCTTT

d_gene: .
v_gene: TRBV4-1
j_gene: TRBJ1-2
abundance: many
CDR3aa: CASSQGSGRSSYGYTF
CDR3nt: TGCGCCAGCAGCCAAGGGTCAGGGCGGTCCAGCTATGGCTACACCTTC

d_gene: .
v_gene: TRBV19
j_gene: TRBJ1-2
abundance: .
CDR3aa: CASSSDGVYGYTF
CDR3nt: TGTGCCAGTAGTTCAGACGGGGTCTATGGCTACACCTTC

d_gene: .
v_gene: TRBV20-1
j_gene: TRBJ2-7
abundance: .
CDR3aa: CSAREAAEQYF
CDR3nt: TGCAGTGCTAGGGAGGCTGCCGAGCAGTACTTC

d_gene: TRBD1
v_gene: TRBV28
j_gene: TRBJ2-7
abundance: few
CDR3aa: CASSSPGQGMRQYF
CDR3nt: TGTGCCAGCAGTTCCCCAGGACAGGGTATGAGGCAGTACTTC

d_gene: .
v_gene: TRBV7-9
j_gene: TRBJ1-4
abundance: .
CDR3aa: CASGPSPKSSTNEKLFF
CDR3nt: TGTGCCAGCGGTCCGAGCCCTAAGAGTTCAACTAATGAAAAACTGTTTTTT

d_gene: TRBD2
v_gene: TRBV18
j_gene: TRBJ2-5
abundance: .
CDR3aa: CASSLRGLTGTSGSWETQYF
CDR3nt: TGTGCCAGCTCACTTCGGGGACTTACCGGGACTAGCGGGAGCTGGGAGACCCAGTACTTC

d_gene: TRBD1
v_gene: TRBV5-1
j_gene: TRBJ1-2
abundance: .
CDR3aa: CASSLGLIGQGRLDYGYTF
CDR3nt: TGCGCCAGCAGCTTGGGGTTAATAGGACAGGGCCGATTAGACTATGGCTACACCTTC

d_gene: TRBD2
v_gene: TRBV4-3
j_gene: TRBJ2-1
abundance: .
CDR3aa: CASSTLAGGANEQFF
CDR3nt: TGCGCCAGCAGCACCCTAGCGGGAGGGGCGAATGAGCAGTTCTTC

d_gene: TRBD1
v_gene: TRBV7-9
j_gene: TRBJ1-2
abundance: few
CDR3aa: CASSFDPGQGSYGYTF
CDR3nt: TGTGCCAGCAGCTTTGACCCCGGACAGGGAAGCTATGGCTACACCTTC

d_gene: TRBD2
v_gene: TRBV3-1/TRBV3-2
j_gene: TRBJ2-2
abundance: .
CDR3aa: CASSRTSGGASTGELFF
CDR3nt: TGTGCCAGCAGCCGGACTAGCGGGGGGGCCAGCACCGGGGAGCTGTTTTTT

d_gene: TRBD1
v_gene: TRBV7-8
j_gene: TRBJ1-2
abundance: .
CDR3aa: CASSLAGTVSYGYTF
CDR3nt: TGTGCCAGCAGCTTAGCAGGGACAGTGAGCTATGGCTACACCTTC

d_gene: .
v_gene: TRBV21-1
j_gene: TRBJ1-2
abundance: .
CDR3aa: CASSRSDRACDPAISAGTF
CDR3nt: TGTGCCAGCAGCAGGTCCGACAGGGCGTGCGATCCCGCGATATCAGCAGGCACCTTC

d_gene: .
v_gene: TRBV15
j_gene: TRBJ2-7
abundance: once
CDR3aa: CATKTPGAFGEQYF
CDR3nt: TGTGCCACCAAAACCCCGGGAGCCTTCGGCGAGCAGTACTTC

d_gene: .
v_gene: TRBV19
j_gene: TRBJ1-5
abundance: .
CDR3aa: CASSIVHEGPQHF
CDR3nt: TGTGCCAGTAGTATAGTTCACGAGGGGCCCCAGCATTTT

d_gene: .
v_gene: TRBV6-5
j_gene: TRBJ2-7
abundance: .
CDR3aa: CASSFQHREEQYF
CDR3nt: TGTGCCAGCAGTTTCCAACACAGGGAAGAGCAGTACTTC

d_gene: .
v_gene: TRBV6-2/TRBV6-3
j_gene: TRBJ2-3
abundance: .
CDR3aa: CASSNRAGDTDTQYF
CDR3nt: TGTGCCAGCAGTAACAGGGCGGGGGACACAGATACGCAGTATTTT

d_gene: .
v_gene: TRBV27
j_gene: TRBJ2-7
abundance: .
CDR3aa: CASSPPLETGRYEQYF
CDR3nt: TGTGCCAGCAGCCCTCCGCTCGAGACAGGGAGGTACGAGCAGTACTTC

d_gene: .
v_gene: TRBV30
j_gene: TRBJ1-1
abundance: .
CDR3aa: CALDQGGDTEAFF
CDR3nt: TGTGCCTTAGACCAGGGTGGGGACACTGAAGCTTTCTTT

d_gene: TRBD1
v_gene: TRBV5-5
j_gene: TRBJ1-2
abundance: .
CDR3aa: CASSADRGNYGYTF
CDR3nt: TGTGCCAGCAGCGCCGACAGGGGCAACTATGGCTACACCTTC

d_gene: TRBD2
v_gene: TRBV2
j_gene: TRBJ2-4
abundance: .
CDR3aa: CASSAASGIQYF
CDR3nt: TGTGCCAGCAGTGCGGCTAGCGGCATTCAGTACTTC

d_gene: .
v_gene: TRBV6-5
j_gene: TRBJ1-3
abundance: .
CDR3aa: CASSYQNTIYF
CDR3nt: TGTGCCAGCAGTTATCAGAACACCATATATTTT

d_gene: .
v_gene: TRBV30
j_gene: TRBJ2-7
abundance: few
CDR3aa: CAWSPVEGREQYF
CDR3nt: TGTGCCTGGAGCCCCGTTGAGGGCCGCGAGCAGTACTTC

d_gene: TRBD1
v_gene: TRBV7-8
j_gene: TRBJ1-5
abundance: .
CDR3aa: CASSPRTGGYSNQPQHF
CDR3nt: TGTGCCAGCAGCCCCCGGACAGGGGGCTATAGCAATCAGCCCCAGCATTTT

d_gene: TRBD1
v_gene: TRBV6-4
j_gene: TRBJ2-1
abundance: .
CDR3aa: CASSVGQGFRDEQFF
CDR3nt: TGTGCCAGCAGTGTGGGACAGGGATTTCGCGATGAGCAGTTCTTC

d_gene: .
v_gene: TRBV2
j_gene: TRBJ1-1
abundance: .
CDR3aa: CASSSTFAAFF
CDR3nt: TGTGCCAGCAGTTCGACTTTCGCTGCTTTCTTT

d_gene: TRBD2
v_gene: TRBV9
j_gene: TRBJ2-7
abundance: .
CDR3aa: CASSVLAGGPDEQYF
CDR3nt: TGTGCCAGCAGCGTCCTGGCGGGGGGGCCGGACGAGCAGTACTTC

d_gene: .
v_gene: TRBV9
j_gene: TRBJ1-4
abundance: .
CDR3aa: CASSAGTSHEKLFF
CDR3nt: TGTGCCAGCAGCGCCGGGACAAGCCATGAAAAACTGTTTTTT

d_gene: .
v_gene: TRBV7-3
j_gene: TRBJ1-1
abundance: .
CDR3aa: CASRSTGNTEAFF
CDR3nt: TGTGCCAGCAGATCTACAGGGAACACTGAAGCTTTCTTT

d_gene: .
v_gene: TRBV4-1
j_gene: TRBJ2-1
abundance: .
CDR3aa: CASSQGGENEQFF
CDR3nt: TGCGCCAGCAGCCAAGGGGGAGAGAATGAGCAGTTCTTC

d_gene: .
v_gene: TRBV15
j_gene: TRBJ2-1
abundance: .
CDR3aa: CATSGLYNEQFF
CDR3nt: TGTGCCACCAGCGGCCTGTACAATGAGCAGTTCTTC

d_gene: .
v_gene: TRBV29-1
j_gene: TRBJ1-3
abundance: .
CDR3aa: CSAVLSISFSGNTIYF
CDR3nt: TGCAGCGCCGTTTTGAGCATCTCTTTCTCTGGAAACACCATATATTTT

d_gene: TRBD1
v_gene: TRBV9
j_gene: TRBJ1-3
abundance: .
CDR3aa: CASSVASGGSALRRSSGNTIYF
CDR3nt: TGTGCCAGCAGCGTAGCCTCAGGGGGGAGTGCATTAAGAAGGAGCTCTGGAAACACCATATATTTT